The 18 T cell receptor beta chains listed next were all sequenced from one sample in a study of CD8+ T cells in alopecia areata. Extracted from the samples, RNA was reverse transcribed into cDNA to serve as the sequencing template. The assay was immunoSEQ multiplex PCR, and TCRdb's table has in-frame clones only and misses some. The sample consists of 100,000 to 150,000 clones, almost 50% of them appearing once. The material was CD8+ T cells sorted from blood, obtained at week 0. The source is a human donor with alopecia areata.

The J gene is TRBJ1-2, the V gene TRBV29-1; tentatively, D is TRBD1 (6 bases). V was pared by 3 bases and J by 8 bases, with 13 bases between. Germline V gene lookup returns CDR1 SQVTM and CDR2 ANQGSEA. The CDR3 consists of 12 residues. CDR3 sequence: CSVEQGLIGYTF. In DNA form, the CDR3 reads TGCAGCGTTGAGCAGGGGTTAATAGGCTACACCTTC.

Only a few counts were recorded for this clone. The chain employs TRBV7-9 and TRBJ1-1; tentatively, D is TRBD1 (5 bases). The CDR3 is 12 residues long. Deletions cut 7 bases from V and 1 base from J, with 7 bases between. Per germline, CDR1 SEHNR and CDR2 FQNEAQ (reference sequence). The DNA for the CDR3 is TGTGCCAGCATCCAGGGGAACACTGAAGCTTTCTTT. As protein: CASIQGNTEAFF.

This clone was counted a few times. J is TRBJ2-1 and V is TRBV4-2, with TRBD2 matching over 8 bases. CDR3 length: 16 residues. Trimming removed 0 bases from V and 2 bases from J; junction bases left unmatched: 3. Germline CDR1 reads LGHNA; CDR2 reads YNFKEQ. CDR3 protein: CASSQDAGGTYNEQFF. CDR3 nucleotides: TGTGCCAGCAGCCAAGATGCGGGGGGAACCTACAATGAGCAGTTCTTC.

The chain carries TRBV7-3 and TRBJ2-6, with D hard to call. CDR1 and CDR2 (germline): SGHTA, FQGTGA. The CDR3 runs 15 residues. Trimming cost V 5 bases and J 0 bases, with 8 bases left between them. CDR3 nucleotide sequence: TGTGCCAGCAGCCCCATGGCCTCTGGGGCCAACGTCCTGACTTTC. Protein sequence: CASSPMASGANVLTF.

This chain joins TRBV14 and TRBJ2-5, with TRBD1 identical over 7 bases. The CDR3 sequence is 13 residues long. Germline lookup yields CDR1 SGHDN and CDR2 FVKESK. With V trimmed by 6 bases and J by 4 bases, 5 bases remained unmatched. The CDR3 DNA reads TGTGCCAGCAGAGGGGGCTTTCCAGAGACCCAGTACTTC. Its protein product is CASRGGFPETQYF.

This clone was recorded a few times. The rearrangement uses TRBV5-6 and TRBJ2-7; D is unclear. The CDR3 is 13 residues long. Germline loops: CDR1 SGHDT, CDR2 YYEEEE. V dropped 0 bases and J dropped 4 bases, with 8 bases sitting between them. The CDR3 sequence: CASSLGGKYEQYF. In nucleotides, the CDR3 is TGTGCCAGCAGCTTGGGTGGGAAATACGAGCAGTACTTC.

This clone was counted a few times. DNA for the CDR3: TGTGCCAGCAGCGTAGGTTCGGGGGAAGAGACCCAGTACTTC. Amino acid sequence: CASSVGSGEETQYF. The gene calls are TRBV9 and TRBJ2-5, with a tentative D call TRBD2 (6 bases). V lost 0 bases and J lost 3, with 9 bases in between. CDR1 and CDR2 (germline): SGDLS, YYNGEE. The CDR3 sequence is 14 residues long.

The chain uses TRBV12-5 and TRBJ2-3; D is uncertain. The length of the CDR3 is 14 residues. V lost 10 bases and J 2 bases, leaving 16 bases between the germline ends. Germline CDR1 LGHNT, CDR2 FRNRAP. The CDR3 sequence is CATDRQETTDTQYF. The DNA for the CDR3 is TGTGCTACAGACCGCCAGGAGACCACAGATACGCAGTATTTT. Full variable domain (rest looked up from reference TRBV12-5 and TRBJ2-3): DARVTQTPRHKVTEMGQEVTMRCQPILGHNTVFWYRQTMMQGLELLAYFRNRAPLDDSGMPKDRFSAEMPDATLATLKIQPSEPRDSAVYFCATDRQETTDTQYFGPGTRLTVL.

This clone was picked up a small number of times. This rearrangement joins TRBV10-3 to TRBJ1-1; D gene uncertain. The CDR3 spans 15 residues. V dropped 4 bases and J dropped 1 base, with 13 bases sitting between them. Germline CDR1 ENHRY, CDR2 SYGVKD. CDR3 nucleotide sequence: TGTGCCATCAGTGGGGTGGGTAGGGCGAACACTGAAGCTTTCTTT. It is translated as CAISGVGRANTEAFF.

J is TRBJ2-2 and V is TRBV5-4; TRBD1 agrees at 8 bases. J lost 3 bases, V lost 1 base, and 5 bases had no gene match. This CDR3 region has 16 residues. Germline loops: CDR1 SGHNT, CDR2 YYREEE (reference sequence). CDR3 loop: CASSLLGQEDTGELFF. The CDR3 region has the DNA TGTGCCAGCAGCTTGCTGGGACAGGAGGACACCGGGGAGCTGTTTTTT.

The chain couples TRBV5-1 to TRBJ2-4, with D uncertain. There are 17 residues in the CDR3. Germline assignment: CDR1 SGHRS and CDR2 YFSETQ. V lost 0 bases and J lost 7, with 20 bases in between. The CDR3 nucleotides are TGCGCCAGCAGCTTGGCCGGTCGCCGTAGCAGGATGAACATTCAGTACTTC. This sequence encodes CASSLAGRRSRMNIQYF.

The chain is built from TRBV2 and TRBJ2-1; a weak D match, TRBD1 (5 bases). The CDR3 is 12 amino acids. Deletions cut 8 bases from V and 4 bases from J, with 9 bases between. The germline gives CDR1 SNHLY, CDR2 FYNNEI. Here the CDR3 DNA reads TGTGCCAGCGGGGCTGGGTACAATGAGCAGTTCTTC. The encoded protein is CASGAGYNEQFF.

This clone was counted only a few times. CDR3 protein: CANSGQGKETQYF. CDR3 in DNA: TGTGCCAATTCGGGACAGGGGAAAGAGACCCAGTACTTC. The chain combines TRBV6-5 with TRBJ2-5; TRBD1 matches 10 bases. CDR1 is MNHEY, CDR2 SVGAGI, per germline. Germline trimming cut 10 bases from V and 3 bases from J; bases unmatched to any gene: 5. The CDR3 spans 13 residues.

The rearrangement links TRBV4-2 to TRBJ2-7; unclear D gene. The CDR3 loop spans 12 amino acids. Trimming took 5 bases from V and 4 from J, leaving 9 bases between them. Germline CDR1 LGHNA, CDR2 YNFKEQ. The DNA for the CDR3 is TGTGCCAGCAGCTGGGGTCTTTACGAGCAGTACTTC. The encoded protein is CASSWGLYEQYF.

The rearrangement uses TRBV27 and TRBJ1-2, with D unresolved. Deletions cut 5 bases from V and 4 bases from J, with 14 bases between. Germline CDR1 reads MNHEY; CDR2 reads SMNVEV (reference sequence). The CDR3 contains 14 residues. The DNA of the CDR3 is TGTGCCAGCAGTCCGACGCAATACGGCTATGGCTACACCTTC. It encodes CASSPTQYGYGYTF.

V gene TRBV27 combines with J gene TRBJ2-7; the match to TRBD2 covers 7 bases. This CDR3 has 13 residues. The V segment lost 7 bases and the J segment 6 bases; nucleotides outside the gene matches: 9. CDR1 is MNHEY and CDR2 is SMNVEV in the germline V gene (reference sequence). DNA of the CDR3: TGTGCCAGCACGGGGGGAAATCTGGGCGAGCAGTACTTC. As protein: CASTGGNLGEQYF.

Notes on this clone: One junction end disagrees with the germline gene, perhaps due to a read error. The rearrangement joins TRBV27 to TRBJ1-1, with unresolved D. Germline lookup yields CDR1 MNHEY and CDR2 SMNVEV (reference sequence). The CDR3 spans 13 residues. CDR3 sequence (DNA): TGTGCCAGCAGTTTAGCGCCGAACGCTGAAGCTTTCTTT. Protein sequence: CASSLAPNAEAFF.

The chain employs TRBV9 and TRBJ1-1, with TRBD1 identical over 11 bases. The CDR3 sequence is 14 residues long. Germline values: CDR1 SGDLS, CDR2 YYNGEE. Trimming took 4 bases from V and 3 from J; bases not matched to a gene: 2. CDR3 nucleotides: TGTGCCAGCAGCCTGGGACAGGGGGACACTGAAGCTTTCTTT. The encoded protein is CASSLGQGDTEAFF. Supplemented by reference TRBV9 and TRBJ1-1, the full variable domain reads DSGVTQTPKHLITATGQRVTLRCSPRSGDLSVYWYQQSLDQGLQFLIQYYNGEERAKGNILERFSAQQFPDLHSELNLSSLELGDSALYFCASSLGQGDTEAFFGQGTRLTVV.